These 4 T cell receptor beta chains were sequenced from one sample in a study of OX40 agonist ivuxolimab in advanced cancers. The method was immunoSEQ multiplex PCR; TCRdb's version includes in-frame clones alone and lacks a portion of them. The data contain roughly 11,000 clones, around four fifths of them seen just once; the ten biggest clones take up 8% to 9.5%. The specimen comprised CD4+ or CD8+ T cells sorted from blood, sampled in a trial of the OX40 agonist ivuxolimab. All receptors derive from an adult with an advanced solid tumor such as melanoma, head and neck, liver or kidney cancer.

The chain uses TRBV10-2 and TRBJ2-7, with 11 nucleotides matching TRBD2. Unmatched junction bases numbered 5, after V lost 4 bases and J lost 6 bases. The CDR3 length is 14 residues. CDR1 WSHSY and CDR2 SAAADI come from the germline V gene. CDR3 in amino acids: CASSVTSGGLEQYF. The CDR3 DNA sequence: TGCGCCAGCAGTGTAACTAGCGGGGGCCTCGAGCAGTACTTC.

The chain employs TRBV5-5 and TRBJ1-2; D is ambiguous. The CDR3 spans 17 residues. Germline values: CDR1 SGHKS, CDR2 YYEKEE (reference sequence). The germline V and J ends were trimmed by 2 bases and 0 bases, with 17 bases remaining between them. Here the CDR3 reads CASSFLPEPIANYGYTF. In DNA, the CDR3 is TGTGCCAGCAGCTTCCTCCCGGAACCTATAGCTAACTATGGCTACACCTTC.

CDR3 in amino acids: CASSLDWIYTEAFF. Written as DNA, the CDR3 is TGCGCCAGCAGCTTGGATTGGATATACACTGAAGCTTTCTTT. The chain employs TRBV5-1 and TRBJ1-1; no firm D call. The germline V and J ends were trimmed by 0 bases and 3 bases, with 9 bases remaining between them. CDR3 length equals 14 residues. Germline CDR1 SGHRS, CDR2 YFSETQ. Full variable domain (remainder filled in from reference TRBV5-1 and TRBJ1-1): KAGVTQTPRYLIKTRGQQVTLSCSPISGHRSVSWYQQTPGQGLQFLFEYFSETQRNKGNFPGRFSGRQFSNSRSEMNVSTLELGDSALYLCASSLDWIYTEAFFGQGTRLTVV.

With respect to this clone: Given a much more abundant clone one base away, this may be a read error. The chain carries TRBV10-3 and TRBJ1-5; 7 bases are shared with TRBD1. The J call may be wrong; the DNA end is better matched by TRBJ2-3. This CDR3 contains 13 residues. Germline V gene lookup returns CDR1 ENHRY and CDR2 SYGVKD. This chain's CDR3 is CAIRTGSNQPQYF. CDR3 sequence (DNA): TGTGCCATCAGGACAGGGAGCAATCAGCCCCAGTATTTT.